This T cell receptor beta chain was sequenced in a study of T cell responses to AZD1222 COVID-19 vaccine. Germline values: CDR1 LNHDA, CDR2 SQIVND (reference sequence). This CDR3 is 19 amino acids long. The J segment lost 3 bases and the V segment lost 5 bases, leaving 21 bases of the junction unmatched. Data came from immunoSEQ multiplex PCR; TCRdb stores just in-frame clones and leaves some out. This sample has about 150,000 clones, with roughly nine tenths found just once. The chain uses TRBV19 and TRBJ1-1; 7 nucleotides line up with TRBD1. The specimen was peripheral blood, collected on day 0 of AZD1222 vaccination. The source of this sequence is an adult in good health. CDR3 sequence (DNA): TGTGCCAGTAGTCCTCAAAGACAGGGTAGGGTGATAACGTACACTGAAGCTTTCTTT. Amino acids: CASSPQRQGRVITYTEAFF.